This passage covers 7 T cell receptor beta chains from one sample sequenced in a study of blood T cell repertoires in COVID-19 (dated by TCRdb to 2020 to 2022). Library creation used the immunoSEQ multiplex PCR assay. TCRdb took this table from immuneACCESS and kept in-frame rearrangements with V and J called. Such tables lack part of the clones; where checked against another copy, unresolved V genes explain under half of the gap, and the rest is unexplained. The sample records 100,000 to 150,000 clones, less than 85% of which are singletons. The leading ten clones occupy roughly a sixth of the sample. The material sequenced was peripheral blood. The receptors originated from a woman of 80 years or more with acute or convalescent COVID-19.

The chain couples TRBV7-2 to TRBJ2-2; D possibly corresponds to TRBD2 (5 bases). The CDR3 is 15 residues long. The germline CDR1 and CDR2 sequences are SGHTA and FQGNSA. The V end lost 0 bases, the J end lost 3 bases, and 8 bases lay between the germline ends. The CDR3 spells CASSLARADTGELFF. CDR3 sequence (DNA): TGTGCCAGCAGCTTAGCGCGGGCGGACACCGGGGAGCTGTTTTTT.

This clone occurred a few times. The chain employs TRBV11-2 and TRBJ2-2, with TRBD1 as a possible D gene (6 bases). Trimming took off 2 bases at V and 5 bases at J, with 15 bases between the two ends. The CDR3 is made up of 16 amino acids. Germline V lookup: CDR1 SGHAT, CDR2 FQNNGV. The CDR3, as DNA: TGTGCCAGCAGCTTACCAACAGGGTGGGATACCGGGGAGCTGTTTTTT. This sequence encodes CASSLPTGWDTGELFF.

The rearrangement uses TRBV7-9 and TRBJ1-2, with 8 bases identical to TRBD1. CDR1 is SEHNR, CDR2 FQNEAQ, per germline (reference sequence). V gave up 4 bases and J gave up 2 bases; unmatched junction bases: 6. The CDR3 runs 15 residues. CDR3 sequence: CASSSGTGLNYGYTF. DNA for the CDR3: TGTGCCAGCAGCTCGGGGACAGGACTGAACTATGGCTACACCTTC.

This clone was found once. The chain carries TRBV6-2 or TRBV6-3 and TRBJ2-1; D call uncertain. The ends were cut back, 3 bases at V and 0 bases at J, with 12 bases in the middle. The CDR3 is made up of 16 amino acids. Germline values: CDR1 MNHEY, CDR2 SVGEGT. This CDR3 reads CASSYRTVSSYNEQFF. CDR3 nucleotides: TGTGCCAGCAGTTATCGTACGGTGAGCTCCTACAATGAGCAGTTCTTC.

The genes are TRBV4-1 and TRBJ2-2; D is unresolved. CDR3 length: 14 amino acids. Germline CDR1 is MGHRA and CDR2 is YSYEKL. V lost 8 bases to trimming and J lost 6 bases, with 16 bases between them. CDR3: CASCPLDISGELFF. The CDR3 bases are TGCGCCAGCTGCCCCCTCGACATCTCCGGGGAGCTGTTTTTT.

The V call is TRBV13, the J call TRBJ1-4; tentatively, D is TRBD1 (5 bases). The CDR3 is 15 residues long. V was cut by 0 bases and J by 5 bases, with 10 bases left in between. CDR1 is PRHDT and CDR2 is FYEKMQ in the germline V gene (reference sequence). The chain's CDR3 is CASSLGGRVNEKLFF. CDR3 bases: TGTGCCAGCAGCTTAGGCGGCAGGGTGAATGAAAAACTGTTTTTT.

The gene calls are TRBV6-5 and TRBJ1-4; 8 positions match TRBD1. The CDR3 length is 14 residues. Germline CDR1 reads MNHEY; CDR2 reads SVGAGI. The junction had 3 bases not matched to a gene; V was cut back by 4 bases and J by 5 bases. CDR3 sequence reads: CASSWQGANEKLFF. CDR3 bases: TGTGCCAGCAGTTGGCAGGGGGCGAATGAAAAACTGTTTTTT.